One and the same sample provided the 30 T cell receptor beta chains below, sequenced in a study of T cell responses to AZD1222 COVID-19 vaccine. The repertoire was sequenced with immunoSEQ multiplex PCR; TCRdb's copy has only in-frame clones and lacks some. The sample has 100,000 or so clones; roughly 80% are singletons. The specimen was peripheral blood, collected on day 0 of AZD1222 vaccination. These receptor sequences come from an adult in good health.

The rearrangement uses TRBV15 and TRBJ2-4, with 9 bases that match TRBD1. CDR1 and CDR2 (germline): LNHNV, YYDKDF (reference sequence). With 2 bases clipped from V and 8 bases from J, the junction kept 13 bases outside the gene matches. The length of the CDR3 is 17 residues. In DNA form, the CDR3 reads TGTGCCACCAGCAGAAATCCCCCTTCGACAGGGGGGGACATTCAGTACTTC. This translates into CATSRNPPSTGGDIQYF.

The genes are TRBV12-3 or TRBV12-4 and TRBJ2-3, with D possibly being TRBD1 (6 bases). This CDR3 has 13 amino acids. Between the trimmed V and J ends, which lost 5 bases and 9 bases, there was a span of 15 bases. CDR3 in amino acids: CASSHATGITQYF. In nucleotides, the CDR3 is TGTGCCAGCAGTCATGCTACAGGGATAACGCAGTATTTT.

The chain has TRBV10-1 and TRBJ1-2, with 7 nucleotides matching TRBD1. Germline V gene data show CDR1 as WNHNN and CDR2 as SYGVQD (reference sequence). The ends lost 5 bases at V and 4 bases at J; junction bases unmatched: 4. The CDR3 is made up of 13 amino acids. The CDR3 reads CASSPDRTYGYTF. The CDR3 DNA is TGCGCCAGCAGTCCGGACAGGACCTATGGCTACACCTTC.

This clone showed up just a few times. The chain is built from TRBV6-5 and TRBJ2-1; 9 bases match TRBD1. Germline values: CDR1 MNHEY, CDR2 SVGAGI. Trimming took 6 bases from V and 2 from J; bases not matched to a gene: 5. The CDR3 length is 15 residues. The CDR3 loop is CASSPGTGPYNEQFF. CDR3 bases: TGTGCCAGCAGCCCCGGGACAGGGCCCTACAATGAGCAGTTCTTC.

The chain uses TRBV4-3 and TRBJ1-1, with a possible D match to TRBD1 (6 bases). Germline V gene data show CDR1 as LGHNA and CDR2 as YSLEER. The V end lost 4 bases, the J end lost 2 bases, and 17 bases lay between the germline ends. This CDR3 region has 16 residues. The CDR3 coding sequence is TGCGCCAGCAGCCTAGGGGGGGGCAGCGCCAACACTGAAGCTTTCTTT. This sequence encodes CASSLGGGSANTEAFF.

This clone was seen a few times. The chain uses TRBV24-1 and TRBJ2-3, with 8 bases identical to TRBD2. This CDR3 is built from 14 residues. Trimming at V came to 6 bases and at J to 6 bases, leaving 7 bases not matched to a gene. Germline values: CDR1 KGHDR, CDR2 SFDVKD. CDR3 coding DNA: TGTGCCACCAGTCCCGGGGGGGCCGACGATACGCAGTATTTT. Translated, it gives CATSPGGADDTQYF.

This chain's CDR3 is CASSPPGSGGRMSQFF. As DNA, the CDR3 is TGTGCCAGCTCACCACCTGGTAGCGGGGGCAGAATGTCGCAGTTCTTC. The rearrangement uses TRBV18 and TRBJ2-1; 9 nucleotides line up with TRBD2. V gave up 0 bases and J gave up 12 bases; unmatched junction bases: 12. This CDR3 has 16 amino acids. The V gene's germline CDR1 is KGHSH and CDR2 LQKENI.

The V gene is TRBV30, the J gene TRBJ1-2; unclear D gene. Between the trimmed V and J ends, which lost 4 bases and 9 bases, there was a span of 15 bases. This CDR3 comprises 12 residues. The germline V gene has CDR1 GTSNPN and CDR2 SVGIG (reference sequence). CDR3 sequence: CAWKKSMESYTF. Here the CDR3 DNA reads TGTGCCTGGAAAAAGTCTATGGAGAGCTACACCTTC. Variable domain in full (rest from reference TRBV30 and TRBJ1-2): SQTIHQWPATLVQPVGSPLSLECTVEGTSNPNLYWYRQAAGRGLQLLFYSVGIGQISSEVPQNLSASRPQDRQFILSSKKLLLSDSGFYLCAWKKSMESYTFGSGTRLTVV.

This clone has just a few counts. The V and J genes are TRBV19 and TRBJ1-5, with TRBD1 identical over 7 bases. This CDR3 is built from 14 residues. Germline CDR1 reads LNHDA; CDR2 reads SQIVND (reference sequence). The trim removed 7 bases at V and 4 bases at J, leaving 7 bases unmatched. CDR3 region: CASTMTGMNQPQHF. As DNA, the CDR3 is TGTGCCAGTACGATGACAGGGATGAATCAGCCCCAGCATTTT.

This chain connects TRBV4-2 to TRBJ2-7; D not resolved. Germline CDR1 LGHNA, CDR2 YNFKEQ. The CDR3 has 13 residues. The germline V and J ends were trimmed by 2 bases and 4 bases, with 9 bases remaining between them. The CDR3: CASSQSVAYEQYF. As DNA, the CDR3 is TGTGCCAGCAGCCAATCCGTGGCGTACGAGCAGTACTTC.

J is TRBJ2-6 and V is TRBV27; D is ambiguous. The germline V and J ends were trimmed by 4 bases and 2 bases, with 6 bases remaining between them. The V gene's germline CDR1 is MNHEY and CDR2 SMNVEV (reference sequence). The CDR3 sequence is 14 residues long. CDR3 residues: CASSSRPGANVLTF. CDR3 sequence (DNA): TGTGCCAGCAGTTCCCGGCCTGGGGCCAACGTCCTGACTTTC. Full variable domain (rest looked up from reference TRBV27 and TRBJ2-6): EAQVTQNPRYLITVTGKKLTVTCSQNMNHEYMSWYRQDPGLGLRQIYYSMNVEVTDKGDVPEGYKVSRKEKRNFPLILESPSPNQTSLYFCASSSRPGANVLTFGAGSRLTVL.

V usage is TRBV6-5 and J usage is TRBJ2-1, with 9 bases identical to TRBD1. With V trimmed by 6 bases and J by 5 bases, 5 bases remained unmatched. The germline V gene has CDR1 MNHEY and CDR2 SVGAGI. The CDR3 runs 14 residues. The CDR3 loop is CASSYRGHDNEQFF. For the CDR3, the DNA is TGTGCCAGCAGCTACAGGGGGCATGACAATGAGCAGTTCTTC.

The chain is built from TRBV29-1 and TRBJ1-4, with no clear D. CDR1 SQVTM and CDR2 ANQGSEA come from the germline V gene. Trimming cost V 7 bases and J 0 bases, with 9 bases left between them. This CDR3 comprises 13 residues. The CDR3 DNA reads TGCAGCGCCCGACAAGCAACTAATGAAAAACTGTTTTTT. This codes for CSARQATNEKLFF.

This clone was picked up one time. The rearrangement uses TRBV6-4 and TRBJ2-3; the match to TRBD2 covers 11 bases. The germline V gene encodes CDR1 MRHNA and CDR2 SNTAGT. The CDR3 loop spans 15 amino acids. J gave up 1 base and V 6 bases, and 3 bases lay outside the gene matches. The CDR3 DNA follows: TGTGCCAGCAGCCCACTAGCGGGGGGCACAGATACGCAGTATTTT. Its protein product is CASSPLAGGTDTQYF.

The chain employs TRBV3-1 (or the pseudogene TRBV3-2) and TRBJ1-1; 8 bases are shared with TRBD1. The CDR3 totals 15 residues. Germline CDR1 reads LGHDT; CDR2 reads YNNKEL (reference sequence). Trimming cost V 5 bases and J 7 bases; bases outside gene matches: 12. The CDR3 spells CASSARRTGRVEAFF. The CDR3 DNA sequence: TGTGCCAGCAGCGCCCGCCGGACAGGGCGGGTTGAAGCTTTCTTT.

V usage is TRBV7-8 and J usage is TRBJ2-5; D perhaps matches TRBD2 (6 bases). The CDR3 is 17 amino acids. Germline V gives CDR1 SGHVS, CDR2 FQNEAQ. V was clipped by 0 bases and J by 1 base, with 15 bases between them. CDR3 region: CASSLARLARPQETQYF. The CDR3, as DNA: TGTGCCAGCAGCTTAGCGAGGCTAGCGAGACCCCAAGAGACCCAGTACTTC.

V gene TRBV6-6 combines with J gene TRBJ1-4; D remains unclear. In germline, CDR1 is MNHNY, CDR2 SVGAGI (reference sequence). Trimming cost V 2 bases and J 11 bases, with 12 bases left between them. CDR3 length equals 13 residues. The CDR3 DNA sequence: TGTGCCAGCAGTTACGGGCAGCTGGACAAACTGTTTTTT. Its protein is CASSYGQLDKLFF.

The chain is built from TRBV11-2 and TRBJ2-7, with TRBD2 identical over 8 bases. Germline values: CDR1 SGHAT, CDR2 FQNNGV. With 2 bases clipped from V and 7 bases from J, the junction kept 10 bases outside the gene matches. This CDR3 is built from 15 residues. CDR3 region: CASSLRSGGPGEQYF. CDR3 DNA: TGTGCCAGCAGCTTACGGTCGGGGGGGCCGGGAGAGCAGTACTTC.

This CDR3 is CASSHVRTSYYGYTF. CDR3 in DNA: TGTGCCAGCAGCCATGTCAGGACGAGTTACTATGGCTACACCTTC. The V call is TRBV3-1 (or the pseudogene TRBV3-2), the J call TRBJ1-2; D is unclear. The length of the CDR3 is 15 residues. The germline V gene has CDR1 LGHDT and CDR2 YNNKEL (reference sequence). Trimming stripped 3 bases from V and 3 bases from J, with 14 bases between.

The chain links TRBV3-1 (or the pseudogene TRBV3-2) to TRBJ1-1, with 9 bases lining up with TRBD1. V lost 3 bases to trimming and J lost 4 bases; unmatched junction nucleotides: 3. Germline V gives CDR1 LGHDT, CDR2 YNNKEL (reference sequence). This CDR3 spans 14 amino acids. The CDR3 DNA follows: TGTGCCAGCAGCCACCAGACAGGGGGCACTGAAGCTTTCTTT. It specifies CASSHQTGGTEAFF.

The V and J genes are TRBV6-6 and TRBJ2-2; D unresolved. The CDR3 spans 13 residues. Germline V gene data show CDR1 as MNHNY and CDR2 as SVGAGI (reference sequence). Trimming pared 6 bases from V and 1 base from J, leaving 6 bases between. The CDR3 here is CASRLLNTGELFF. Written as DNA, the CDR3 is TGTGCCAGCAGGCTCTTGAACACCGGGGAGCTGTTTTTT.

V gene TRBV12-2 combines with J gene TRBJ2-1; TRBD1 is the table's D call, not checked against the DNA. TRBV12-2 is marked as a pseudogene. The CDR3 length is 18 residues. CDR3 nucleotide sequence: TGTGCAAGTCGCACGGACTGGACAGGGCTTGGTAAGATCGGCCCTACCTTCTTC. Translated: CASRTDWTGLGKIGPTFF.

The chain's CDR3 is CSVEGTSGGHSSTDTQYF. CDR3 DNA: TGCAGCGTTGAGGGGACTAGCGGGGGGCACTCTAGCACAGATACGCAGTATTTT. This chain connects TRBV29-1 to TRBJ2-3; 15 bases align to TRBD2. V shed 3 bases and J 0 bases; nucleotides not matched to a gene: 7. Per the germline V gene, CDR1 is SQVTM and CDR2 is ANQGSEA. The CDR3 is 18 residues long.

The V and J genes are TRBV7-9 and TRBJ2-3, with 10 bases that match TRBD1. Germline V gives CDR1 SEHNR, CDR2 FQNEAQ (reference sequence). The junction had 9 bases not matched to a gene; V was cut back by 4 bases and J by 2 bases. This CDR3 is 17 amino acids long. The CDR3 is CASSSRTGGRVTDTQYF. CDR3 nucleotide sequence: TGTGCCAGCAGCTCCCGGACAGGGGGAAGGGTCACAGATACGCAGTATTTT.

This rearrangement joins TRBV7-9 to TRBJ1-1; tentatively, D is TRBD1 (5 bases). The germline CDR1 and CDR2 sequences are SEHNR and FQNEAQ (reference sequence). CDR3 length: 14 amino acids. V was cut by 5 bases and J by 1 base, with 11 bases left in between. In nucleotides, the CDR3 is TGTGCCAGCAGCCTAGTCGACAGGAACACTGAAGCTTTCTTT. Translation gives CASSLVDRNTEAFF.

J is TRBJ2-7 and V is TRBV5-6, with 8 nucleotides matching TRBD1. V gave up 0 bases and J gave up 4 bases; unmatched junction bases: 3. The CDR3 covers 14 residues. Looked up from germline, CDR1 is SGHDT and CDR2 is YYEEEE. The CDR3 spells CASSLGTGLYEQYF. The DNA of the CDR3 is TGTGCCAGCAGCTTGGGGACAGGGCTTTACGAGCAGTACTTC.

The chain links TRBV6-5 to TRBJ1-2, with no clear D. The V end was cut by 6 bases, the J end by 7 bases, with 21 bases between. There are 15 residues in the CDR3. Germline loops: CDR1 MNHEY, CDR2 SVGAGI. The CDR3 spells CASRGVFPGVFGYTF. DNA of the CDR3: TGTGCCAGCAGAGGCGTTTTCCCTGGCGTATTTGGCTACACCTTC.

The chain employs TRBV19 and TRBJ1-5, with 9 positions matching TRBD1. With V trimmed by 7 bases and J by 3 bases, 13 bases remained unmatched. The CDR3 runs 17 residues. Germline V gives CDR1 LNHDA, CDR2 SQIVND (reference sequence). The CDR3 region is CASTPITGGRTNQPQHF. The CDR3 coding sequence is TGTGCCAGTACTCCTATAACAGGGGGCCGAACCAATCAGCCCCAGCATTTT.

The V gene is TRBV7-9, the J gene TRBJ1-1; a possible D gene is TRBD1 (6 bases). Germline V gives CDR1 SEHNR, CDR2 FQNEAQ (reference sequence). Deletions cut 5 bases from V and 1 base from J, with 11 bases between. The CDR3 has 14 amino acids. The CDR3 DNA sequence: TGTGCCAGCAGCAGAGACAGGAGGAACACTGAAGCTTTCTTT. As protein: CASSRDRRNTEAFF. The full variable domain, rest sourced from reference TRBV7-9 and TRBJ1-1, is DTGVSQNPRHKITKRGQNVTFRCDPISEHNRLYWYRQTLGQGPEFLTYFQNEAQLEKSRLLSDRFSAERPKGSFSTLEIQRTEQGDSAMYLCASSRDRRNTEAFFGQGTRLTVV.

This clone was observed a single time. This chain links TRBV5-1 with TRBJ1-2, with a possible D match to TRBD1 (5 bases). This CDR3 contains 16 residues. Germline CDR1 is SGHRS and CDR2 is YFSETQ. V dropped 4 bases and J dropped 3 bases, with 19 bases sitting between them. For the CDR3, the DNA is TGCGCCAGCAGCCTAAACTCCGGGGCAGACGACTATGGCTACACCTTC. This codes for CASSLNSGADDYGYTF. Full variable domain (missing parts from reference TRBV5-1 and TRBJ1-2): KAGVTQTPRYLIKTRGQQVTLSCSPISGHRSVSWYQQTPGQGLQFLFEYFSETQRNKGNFPGRFSGRQFSNSRSEMNVSTLELGDSALYLCASSLNSGADDYGYTFGSGTRLTVV.